The 8 T cell receptor beta chains below were found in one sample sequenced in a study of T cell responses to AZD1222 COVID-19 vaccine. Here immunoSEQ multiplex PCR was the method, and the copy in TCRdb shows in-frame clones only, minus some. Among more than 100,000 clones listed, roughly 90% were seen once. The material sequenced was peripheral blood, taken on day 0 of AZD1222 vaccination. The receptors come from an adult in good health.

J is TRBJ1-1 and V is TRBV10-2; D is possibly TRBD1 (5 bases). This CDR3 is built from 14 residues. Germline loops: CDR1 WSHSY, CDR2 SAAADI. Trimming shortened V by 7 bases and J by 0 bases, and 12 bases separated the two germline ends. This chain's CDR3 is CASIRRGLNTEAFF. As DNA, the CDR3 is TGCGCCAGCATTAGAAGGGGACTGAACACTGAAGCTTTCTTT.

The V gene is TRBV7-8, the J gene TRBJ2-3; TRBD2 might be the D (5 bases). The CDR3 consists of 17 residues. V was trimmed by 5 bases and J by 3 bases, leaving 21 bases between them. Germline loops: CDR1 SGHVS, CDR2 FQNEAQ. In DNA, the CDR3 is TGTGCCAGCAGCCTCCTTAGCGAGCGCCCTAGGACAGATACGCAGTATTTT. It codes for CASSLLSERPRTDTQYF.

This clone occurred many times. V usage is TRBV19 and J usage is TRBJ1-5; TRBD1 aligns across 7 bases. Per germline, CDR1 LNHDA and CDR2 SQIVND (reference sequence). V shed 10 bases, J shed 0 bases, and the junction held 12 bases outside the gene matches. The CDR3 runs to 16 residues. The CDR3 is CATSGQGVTSNQPQHF. The CDR3 bases are TGTGCCACCTCCGGGCAGGGGGTCACTAGCAATCAGCCCCAGCATTTT.

The chain combines TRBV6-4 with TRBJ1-5; maybe TRBD1 (6 bases). The CDR3 spans 17 residues. V was clipped by 6 bases and J by 5 bases, with 23 bases between them. CDR1 is MRHNA and CDR2 is SNTAGT in the germline V gene. The CDR3 DNA follows: TGTGCCAGCAGGGATCGGACAGACCCGGCCGGACATCAGCCCCAGCATTTT. Encoded protein: CASRDRTDPAGHQPQHF.

The chain uses TRBV19 and TRBJ2-4; D possibly corresponds to TRBD1 (6 bases). This CDR3 spans 12 amino acids. Trimming left V 8 bases short and J 8 bases short, with 13 bases between. Germline values: CDR1 LNHDA, CDR2 SQIVND (reference sequence). The CDR3 region has the DNA TGTGCCAGTTCCCAGGGGTGGGACATTCAGTACTTC. Residues: CASSQGWDIQYF.

V is TRBV18 and J is TRBJ1-4; 10 bases are shared with TRBD1. The CDR3 loop spans 16 amino acids. V lost 4 bases, J lost 7 bases, and 9 bases stayed unmatched. CDR1 is KGHSH, CDR2 LQKENI, per germline. The CDR3 loop reads CASSQGQGEAAEKLFF. Written as DNA, the CDR3 is TGTGCCAGCTCACAAGGACAGGGGGAGGCTGCTGAAAAACTGTTTTTT.

CDR3 in DNA: TGCGCCAGCAGCACCGGACTAGTGCCTAGCACAGATACGCAGTATTTT. Translation gives CASSTGLVPSTDTQYF. J is TRBJ2-3 and V is TRBV5-1, with 7 bases lining up with TRBD2. Germline V gives CDR1 SGHRS, CDR2 YFSETQ. V shed 4 bases, J shed 0 bases, and the junction held 8 bases outside the gene matches. This CDR3 has 16 amino acids.

The V call is TRBV7-9, the J call TRBJ1-2; D uncertain. Trimming took off 2 bases at V and 0 bases at J, with 10 bases between the two ends. This CDR3 has 15 residues. Germline CDR1 reads SEHNR; CDR2 reads FQNEAQ (reference sequence). For the CDR3, the DNA is TGTGCCAGCAGCTTATTCGTCCCCACTAACTATGGCTACACCTTC. It is translated as CASSLFVPTNYGYTF.